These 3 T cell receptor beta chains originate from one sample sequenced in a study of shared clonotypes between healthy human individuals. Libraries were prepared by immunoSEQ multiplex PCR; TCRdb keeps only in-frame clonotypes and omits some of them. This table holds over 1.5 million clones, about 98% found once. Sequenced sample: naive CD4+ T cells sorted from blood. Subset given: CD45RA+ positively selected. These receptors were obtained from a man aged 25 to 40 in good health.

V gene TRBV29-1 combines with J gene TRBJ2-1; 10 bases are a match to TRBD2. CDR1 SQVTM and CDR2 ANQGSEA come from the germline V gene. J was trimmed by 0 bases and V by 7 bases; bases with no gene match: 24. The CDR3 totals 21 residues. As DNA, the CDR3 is TGCAGCGGGGACAGACCTCTGATAGCGGGAGGCTCCCCCAGCTCCTACAATGAGCAGTTCTTC. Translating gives CSGDRPLIAGGSPSSYNEQFF.

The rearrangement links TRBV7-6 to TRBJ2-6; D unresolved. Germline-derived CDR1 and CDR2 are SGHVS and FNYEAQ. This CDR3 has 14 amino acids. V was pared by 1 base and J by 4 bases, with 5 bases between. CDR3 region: CASSLDPGANVLTF. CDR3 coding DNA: TGTGCCAGCAGCTTAGACCCCGGGGCCAACGTCCTGACTTTC.

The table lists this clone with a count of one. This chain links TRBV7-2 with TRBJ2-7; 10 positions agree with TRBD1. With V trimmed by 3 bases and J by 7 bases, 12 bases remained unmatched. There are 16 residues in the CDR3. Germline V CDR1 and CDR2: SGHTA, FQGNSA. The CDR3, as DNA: TGTGCCAGCAGCTTTGAGGTGGGGACAGGGGCAGGGGAGCAGTACTTC. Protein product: CASSFEVGTGAGEQYF.